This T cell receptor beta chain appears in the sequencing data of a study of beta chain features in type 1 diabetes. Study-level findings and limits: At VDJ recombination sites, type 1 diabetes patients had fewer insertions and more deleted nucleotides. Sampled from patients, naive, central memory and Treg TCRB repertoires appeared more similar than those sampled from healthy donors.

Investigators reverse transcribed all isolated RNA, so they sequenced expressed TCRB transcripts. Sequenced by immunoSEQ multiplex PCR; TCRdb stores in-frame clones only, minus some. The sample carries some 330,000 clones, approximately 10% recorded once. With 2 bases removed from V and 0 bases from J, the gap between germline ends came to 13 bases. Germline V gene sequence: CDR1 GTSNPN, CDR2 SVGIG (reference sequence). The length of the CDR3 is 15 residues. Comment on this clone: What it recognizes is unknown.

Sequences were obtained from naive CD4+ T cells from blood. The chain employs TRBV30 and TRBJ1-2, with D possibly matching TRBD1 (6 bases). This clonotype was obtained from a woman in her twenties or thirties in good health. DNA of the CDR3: TGTGCCTGGAGTCTAGGACAGAAAACTAACTATGGCTACACCTTC. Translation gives CAWSLGQKTNYGYTF.